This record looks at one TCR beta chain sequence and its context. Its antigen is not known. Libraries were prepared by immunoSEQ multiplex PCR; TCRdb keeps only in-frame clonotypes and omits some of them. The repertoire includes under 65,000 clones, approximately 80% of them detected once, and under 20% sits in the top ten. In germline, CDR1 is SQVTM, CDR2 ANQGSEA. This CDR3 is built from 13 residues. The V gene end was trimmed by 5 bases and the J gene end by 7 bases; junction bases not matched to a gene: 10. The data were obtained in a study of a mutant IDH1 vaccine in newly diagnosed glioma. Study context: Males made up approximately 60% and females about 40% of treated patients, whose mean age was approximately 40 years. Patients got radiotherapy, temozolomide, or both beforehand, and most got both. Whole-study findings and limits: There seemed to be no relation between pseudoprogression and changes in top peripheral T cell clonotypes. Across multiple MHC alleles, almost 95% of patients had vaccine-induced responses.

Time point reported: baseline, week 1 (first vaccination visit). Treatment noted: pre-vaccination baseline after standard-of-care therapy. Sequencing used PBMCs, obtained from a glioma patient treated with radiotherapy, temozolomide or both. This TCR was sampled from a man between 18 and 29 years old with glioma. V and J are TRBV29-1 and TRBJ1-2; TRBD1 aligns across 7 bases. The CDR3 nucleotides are TGCAGCGTTAGAACAGGGGTTTATTCTGGCTACACCTTC. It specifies CSVRTGVYSGYTF.